This is a list of T cell receptor beta chains from one sample in a study of T cell repertoires in cytomegalovirus infection. TCRdb re-called the reads through MiXCR, storing one row per CDR3 protein. The sample yields fewer than 550,000 distinct CDR3 sequences, approximately 32% seen once. The sequencing input was PBMCs. These receptors all stem from a human donor in good health (CMV status not recorded). Some clones in this sample may be carry-over from other donors' samples. CDR3s include the opening cysteine and the closing phenylalanine or tryptophan. The D gene is left open where the match is weak. Where a row states a size, it is once, few, many or the class of an expanded clone; other rows omit it.

TRBJ2-7	TRBV18	NA	NA	CASAPSMTGYEQYF	TGTGCCAGCGCACCCTCGATGACAGGCTACGAGCAGTACTTC
TRBJ2-1	TRBV20-1	once	TRBD2	CSAAEVAGGDEQFF	TGCAGTGCCGCGGAGGTAGCGGGGGGCGATGAGCAGTTCTTC
TRBJ1-2	TRBV6-5	few	NA	CASSYGGHYGYTF	TGTGCCAGCAGTTACGGCGGACACTATGGCTACACCTTC
TRBJ1-5	TRBV7-8	NA	NA	CASSWGSLDAYSNQPQHF	TGTGCCAGCAGCTGGGGCAGTTTAGACGCCTATAGCAATCAGCCCCAGCATTTT
TRBJ2-1	TRBV6-1	NA	TRBD2	CASSQRTSGGALNEQFF	TGTGCCAGCAGTCAACGGACTAGCGGGGGGGCATTGAATGAGCAGTTCTTC
TRBJ1-1	TRBV7-2	many	TRBD1	CASSLSGGMNTEAFF	TGTGCCAGCAGCTTATCAGGGGGGATGAACACTGAAGCTTTCTTT
TRBJ1-4	TRBV20-1	NA	NA	CSAVTDSATNEKLFF	TGCAGTGCTGTAACGGACAGCGCAACTAATGAAAAACTGTTTTTT
TRBJ2-3	TRBV6-2/TRBV6-3	few	TRBD2	CATEGLAVTDTQYF	TGTGCCACCGAGGGCCTAGCGGTAACAGATACGCAGTATTTT
TRBJ2-3	TRBV2	NA	TRBD2	CASSRGERDSTDTQYF	TGTGCCAGCAGCCGAGGAGAGCGGGACAGCACAGATACGCAGTATTTT
TRBJ1-4	TRBV14	few	NA	CASSPGGPGTGFIF	TGTGCCAGCAGCCCCGGGGGTCCCGGGACTGGGTTTATTTTT
TRBJ2-3	TRBV28	NA	TRBD1	CASSRTGGVKGDTQYF	TGTGCCAGCAGTCGAACAGGGGGCGTGAAAGGGGATACGCAGTATTTT
TRBJ2-7	TRBV20-1	NA	TRBD2	CSARTSGSYEQYF	TGCAGTGCCAGGACTAGCGGATCCTACGAGCAGTACTTC
TRBJ2-7	TRBV7-9	few	NA	CASSPKGRWGEQYF	TGTGCCAGCAGCCCTAAGGGGCGTTGGGGCGAGCAGTACTTC
TRBJ1-1	TRBV4-3	few	NA	CASSPRHAFGDTEAFF	TGCGCCAGCAGCCCCCGACATGCGTTTGGTGACACTGAAGCTTTCTTT
TRBJ2-1	TRBV6-4	few	NA	CASSDSMRPYNEQFF	TGTGCCAGCAGTGACTCGATGCGACCATACAATGAGCAGTTCTTC
TRBJ1-5	TRBV2	few	NA	CASSEIVTSDNQPQHF	TGTGCCAGCAGTGAAATCGTCACCTCTGACAATCAGCCCCAGCATTTT
TRBJ1-6	TRBV2	few	TRBD1	CASMGGQGMSSYNSPLHF	TGTGCCAGCATGGGGGGACAGGGGATGAGCTCCTATAATTCACCCCTCCACTTT
TRBJ1-2	TRBV6-6	NA	NA	CASSYSASSNSGYTF	TGTGCCAGCAGTTACTCTGCAAGCTCTAACTCTGGCTACACCTTC
TRBJ1-5	TRBV29-1	NA	NA	CSVVVGLGQPQHF	TGCAGCGTTGTGGTGGGTTTAGGACAGCCCCAGCATTTT
TRBJ2-1	TRBV12-3/TRBV12-4	NA	NA	CASSFLGRWDEQFF	TGTGCCAGCAGTTTCCTGGGGAGATGGGATGAGCAGTTCTTC
TRBJ2-7	TRBV7-2	many	TRBD2	CASSPRTGGYEQYF	TGTGCCAGCAGCCCTCGGACGGGGGGGTACGAGCAGTACTTC
TRBJ2-1	TRBV10-3	once	TRBD2	CAITGLAGGTYNEQFF	TGTGCCATCACCGGACTAGCGGGGGGCACCTACAATGAGCAGTTCTTC
TRBJ1-4	TRBV25-1	few	TRBD1	CASSARQGYEKLFF	TGTGCCAGCAGTGCACGACAGGGGTATGAAAAACTGTTTTTT
TRBJ1-2	TRBV6-5	many	NA	CASSYRTPAGPFYGYTF	TGTGCCAGCAGTTATCGGACACCGGCCGGACCTTTCTATGGCTACACCTTC
TRBJ2-3	TRBV11-2	NA	TRBD2	CASSFLSGGATDTQYF	TGTGCCAGCAGCTTTCTAAGCGGGGGGGCCACAGATACGCAGTATTTT
TRBJ2-1	TRBV7-6	NA	TRBD2	CASSSAGVKENEQFF	TGTGCCAGCAGCTCCGCGGGGGTCAAGGAGAATGAGCAGTTCTTC
TRBJ2-2	TRBV7-7	few	NA	CASSLGSDGELFF	TGTGCTAGCAGCTTAGGGTCGGACGGGGAGCTGTTTTTT
TRBJ2-7	TRBV18	NA	TRBD1	CASSPNRDSLYEQYF	TGTGCCAGCTCACCTAACAGGGACAGCCTCTACGAGCAGTACTTC
TRBJ2-1	TRBV14	few	TRBD2	CASSQVWRGGYNEQFF	TGTGCCAGCAGCCAAGTCTGGCGGGGGGGATACAATGAGCAGTTCTTC
TRBJ1-1	TRBV11-2	few	NA	CASSNWGVNTEAFF	TGTGCCAGCAGCAATTGGGGCGTGAACACTGAAGCTTTCTTT
TRBJ2-7	TRBV7-8	NA	TRBD1	CASSFRDRAISYEQYF	TGTGCCAGCAGCTTCCGGGACAGGGCGATCTCCTACGAGCAGTACTTC
TRBJ1-1	TRBV12-3/TRBV12-4	many	NA	CASSSGFYTEAFF	TGTGCCAGCAGTTCTGGCTTTTACACTGAAGCTTTCTTT
TRBJ2-7	TRBV7-6	NA	NA	CASSHLVSYEQYF	TGTGCCAGCAGCCACCTGGTATCCTACGAGCAGTACTTC
TRBJ1-4	TRBV19	NA	NA	CASRDTGTAANEKLFF	TGTGCCAGTAGAGACACCGGGACCGCGGCTAATGAAAAACTGTTTTTT
TRBJ2-2	TRBV5-1	NA	TRBD2	CASQTSGGPNTGELFF	TGCGCCAGCCAGACTAGCGGGGGGCCGAACACCGGGGAGCTGTTTTTT
TRBJ1-2	TRBV7-9	NA	NA	CASSLALGNGYTF	TGTGCCAGCAGCTTAGCCCTGGGTAATGGCTACACCTTC
TRBJ1-1	TRBV6-8	NA	TRBD1	CASTPGGHKAFF	TGTGCCAGCACCCCAGGGGGCCACAAAGCTTTCTTT
TRBJ2-1	TRBV7-6	many	NA	CASSLGGGGRHNEQFF	TGTGCCAGCAGCTTAGGGGGTGGGGGCAGACACAATGAGCAGTTCTTC
TRBJ1-2	TRBV12-3/TRBV12-4	NA	NA	CASTGLGGGYTF	TGTGCCAGCACCGGCTTAGGGGGTGGCTACACCTTC
TRBJ1-2	TRBV28	NA	TRBD1	CASSTTYSKGTAYGYTF	TGTGCCAGCAGTACCACTTATTCGAAGGGGACAGCCTATGGCTACACCTTC
TRBJ1-2	TRBV27	NA	TRBD1	CASSPIPLGQGPYGYTF	TGTGCCAGCAGTCCAATACCTCTAGGACAGGGGCCTTATGGCTACACCTTC
TRBJ2-7	TRBV7-9	NA	TRBD1	CASSLSTGAYEQYF	TGTGCCAGCAGCCTTTCGACAGGGGCCTACGAGCAGTACTTC